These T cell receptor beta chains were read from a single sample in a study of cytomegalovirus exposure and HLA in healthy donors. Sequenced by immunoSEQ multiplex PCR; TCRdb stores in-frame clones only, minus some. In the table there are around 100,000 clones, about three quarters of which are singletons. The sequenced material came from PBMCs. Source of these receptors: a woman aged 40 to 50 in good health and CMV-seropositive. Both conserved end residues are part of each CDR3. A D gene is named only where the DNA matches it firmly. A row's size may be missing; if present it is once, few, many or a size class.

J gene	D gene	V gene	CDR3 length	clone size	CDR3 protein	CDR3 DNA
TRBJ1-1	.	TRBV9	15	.	CASSVSVRGDTEAFF	TGTGCCAGCAGCGTAAGTGTCCGCGGGGACACTGAAGCTTTCTTT
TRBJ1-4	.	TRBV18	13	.	CASSQGSGEKLFF	TGTGCCAGCTCGCAGGGGTCGGGTGAAAAACTGTTTTTT
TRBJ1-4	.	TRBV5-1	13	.	CASSFKGDEKLFF	TGCGCCAGCAGCTTCAAGGGAGATGAAAAACTGTTTTTT
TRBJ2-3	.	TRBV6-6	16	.	CASSQKTGEKGDTQYF	TGTGCCAGCAGTCAAAAAACCGGGGAAAAAGGAGATACGCAGTATTTT
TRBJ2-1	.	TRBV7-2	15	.	CASSWEAHPYNEQFF	TGTGCCAGCAGCTGGGAGGCGCACCCTTACAATGAGCAGTTCTTC
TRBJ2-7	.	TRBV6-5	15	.	CASSYGQGGDYEQYF	TGTGCCAGCAGTTACGGGCAGGGGGGTGACTACGAGCAGTACTTC
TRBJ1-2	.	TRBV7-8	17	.	CASSLASTVTTNYGYTF	TGTGCCAGCAGCTTAGCATCGACGGTAACTACTAACTATGGCTACACCTTC
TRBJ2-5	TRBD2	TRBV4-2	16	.	CASSQEGGRGKETQYF	TGTGCCAGCAGCCAGGAGGGAGGGAGGGGTAAGGAGACCCAGTACTTC
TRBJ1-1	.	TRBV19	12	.	CASSIAGNEAFF	TGTGCCAGTAGTATAGCCGGGAACGAAGCTTTCTTT
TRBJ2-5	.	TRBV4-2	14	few	CASSRGRLTETQYF	TGTGCCAGCAGCCGGGGCCGGCTAACCGAGACCCAGTACTTC
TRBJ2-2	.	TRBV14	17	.	CASSPEEVAANTGELFF	TGTGCCAGCAGCCCCGAGGAAGTAGCGGCGAACACCGGGGAGCTGTTTTTT
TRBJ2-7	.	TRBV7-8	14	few	CASSLVGPSGEQYF	TGTGCCAGCAGCTTAGTAGGTCCTTCGGGGGAGCAGTACTTC
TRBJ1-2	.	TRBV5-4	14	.	CASRGGTSGYGYTF	TGTGCCAGCAGAGGGGGGACTAGCGGCTATGGCTACACCTTC
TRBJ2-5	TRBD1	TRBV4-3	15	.	CASSQMTGHQETQYF	TGCGCCAGCAGCCAGATGACAGGGCACCAAGAGACCCAGTACTTC
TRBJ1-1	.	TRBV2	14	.	CASSGQGPNTEAFF	TGTGCCAGCAGTGGCCAGGGGCCGAACACTGAAGCTTTCTTT
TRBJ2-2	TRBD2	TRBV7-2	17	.	CASSLVGTSGSAGELFF	TGTGCCAGCAGCTTAGTAGGGACTAGCGGGAGTGCCGGGGAGCTGTTTTTT
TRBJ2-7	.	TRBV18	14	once	CASSPMQGLYEQYF	TGTGCCAGCTCACCAATGCAGGGGCTCTACGAGCAGTACTTC